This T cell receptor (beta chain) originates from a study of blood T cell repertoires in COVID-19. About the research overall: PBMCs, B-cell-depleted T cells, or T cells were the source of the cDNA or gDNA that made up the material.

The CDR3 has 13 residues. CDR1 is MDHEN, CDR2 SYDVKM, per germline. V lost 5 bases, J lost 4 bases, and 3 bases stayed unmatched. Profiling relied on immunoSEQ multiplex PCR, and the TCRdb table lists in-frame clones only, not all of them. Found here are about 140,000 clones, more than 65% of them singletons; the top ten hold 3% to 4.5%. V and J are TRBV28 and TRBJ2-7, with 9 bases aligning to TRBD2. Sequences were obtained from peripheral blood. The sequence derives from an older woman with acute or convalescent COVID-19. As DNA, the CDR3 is TGTGCCAGCAGTCTAGCGGGATTGTACGAGCAGTACTTC. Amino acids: CASSLAGLYEQYF. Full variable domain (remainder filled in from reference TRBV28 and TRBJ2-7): DVKVTQSSRYLVKRTGEKVFLECVQDMDHENMFWYRQDPGLGLRLIYFSYDVKMKEKGDIPEGYSVSREKKERFSLILESASTNQTSMYLCASSLAGLYEQYFGPGTRLTVT.